What follows are 10 T cell receptor beta chains derived from one specimen sequenced in a study of cytomegalovirus exposure and HLA in healthy donors. 60 Vbeta and 13 Jbeta primers were used in PCR. Sequencing used immunoSEQ multiplex PCR; TCRdb keeps in-frame clones, though not all of them. The table lists tens of thousands of clones, 90% of them singletons, with 2.7% in the top ten. Sequencing was performed on PBMCs. The receptors were sampled from a woman in her late teens or twenties in good health and CMV-seronegative.

The rearrangement uses TRBV5-1 and TRBJ2-1; possibly TRBD1 for D (6 bases). There are 15 residues in the CDR3. V lost 5 bases to trimming and J lost 0 bases, with 12 bases between them. The germline gives CDR1 SGHRS, CDR2 YFSETQ. This CDR3 reads CASRFTGSSYNEQFF. The CDR3 DNA is TGCGCCAGCAGATTTACAGGGAGCTCCTACAATGAGCAGTTCTTC.

The rearrangement uses TRBV27 and TRBJ2-7; tentative D call: TRBD2 (5 bases). V was clipped by 6 bases and J by 9 bases, with 12 bases between them. The CDR3 totals 11 residues. CDR1 and CDR2 from the germline V gene are MNHEY and SMNVEV (reference sequence). CDR3 sequence (DNA): TGTGCCAGCAGCCTCGGGGAAGGGCAGTACTTC. This encodes CASSLGEGQYF.

The chain uses TRBV5-1 and TRBJ2-5; D remains ambiguous. CDR3 length: 14 amino acids. V was shortened by 3 bases and J by 5 bases, with 14 bases between the two germline ends. CDR1 and CDR2 from the germline V gene are SGHRS and YFSETQ. This CDR3 reads CASSWVERRETQYF. The CDR3 coding sequence is TGCGCCAGCAGCTGGGTGGAGAGGCGGGAGACCCAGTACTTC.

The chain uses TRBV6-5 and TRBJ1-2; tentatively, D is TRBD1 (6 bases). V was clipped by 5 bases and J by 8 bases, with 15 bases between them. The CDR3 consists of 13 residues. Per the germline V gene, CDR1 is MNHEY and CDR2 is SVGAGI. DNA of the CDR3: TGTGCCAGCAGTCCCTCGGACAGTTGGGGCTACACCTTC. Encoded protein: CASSPSDSWGYTF.

This chain uses TRBV6-1 with TRBJ2-7; TRBD1 matches 8 bases. This CDR3 contains 15 residues. Looked up from germline, CDR1 is MNHNS and CDR2 is SASEGT. With V trimmed by 0 bases and J by 2 bases, 3 bases remained unmatched. The CDR3 reads CASSEATGAPYEQYF. DNA for the CDR3: TGTGCCAGCAGTGAAGCGACAGGGGCGCCCTACGAGCAGTACTTC.

This chain links TRBV9 with TRBJ2-2; D might be TRBD2 (6 bases). CDR1 is SGDLS and CDR2 is YYNGEE in the germline V gene. V dropped 3 bases and J dropped 4 bases, with 13 bases sitting between them. This CDR3 is built from 15 residues. CDR3 protein: CASSARRGTTGELFF. As DNA, the CDR3 is TGTGCCAGCAGCGCCCGACGGGGGACCACCGGGGAGCTGTTTTTT.

The table lists this clone with a few counts. The V and J genes are TRBV4-1 and TRBJ2-5, with 10 bases lining up with TRBD2. The CDR3 has 17 residues. The germline gives CDR1 MGHRA, CDR2 YSYEKL. The V gene end was trimmed by 4 bases and the J gene end by 2 bases; junction bases not matched to a gene: 10. CDR3 sequence (DNA): TGCGCCAGCAGCCCCTCTCAGGTAGCGGGGGGACAAGAGACCCAGTACTTC. The encoded protein is CASSPSQVAGGQETQYF.

The chain joins TRBV15 to TRBJ1-4, with 9 bases aligning to TRBD1. V was pared by 5 bases and J by 4 bases, with 5 bases of the junction left unmatched. The CDR3 extends over 15 amino acids. Germline V gives CDR1 LNHNV, CDR2 YYDKDF (reference sequence). The CDR3 sequence: CATSAGTGLNEKLFF. DNA for the CDR3: TGTGCCACCAGCGCGGGGACAGGGCTTAATGAAAAACTGTTTTTT.

This chain connects TRBV7-7 to TRBJ2-7; 9 positions match TRBD1. The ends lost 3 bases at V and 2 bases at J; junction bases unmatched: 5. The germline CDR1 and CDR2 sequences are SSHAT and FNYEAQ (reference sequence). The CDR3 is 15 amino acids. CDR3 region: CASSFGQGSTYEQYF. In DNA form, the CDR3 reads TGTGCCAGCAGCTTTGGACAGGGGTCAACCTACGAGCAGTACTTC.

The chain is built from TRBV7-2 and TRBJ2-3; no clear D gene. With 2 bases removed from V and 4 bases from J, the gap between germline ends came to 22 bases. This CDR3 is 18 amino acids long. Germline V gene data show CDR1 as SGHTA and CDR2 as FQGNSA. Here the CDR3 reads CASSLSLAVLIPPDTQYF. The DNA for the CDR3 is TGTGCCAGCAGCTTATCTTTGGCGGTTCTAATCCCCCCAGATACGCAGTATTTT.